The sequence of this T cell receptor (beta chain) was determined in a study of persistence of HIV-infected CD4 T cells. Whole-study context: Anti-CD3/anti-CD28 stimulation activated a higher proportion of cells than antigen stimulation, with lower memory fraction.

Sequencing used immunoSEQ version 4 in survey mode. Some clones are missing from TCRdb's copy, which holds only in-frame ones; the method was immunoSEQ multiplex PCR. The sample includes 40,000 to 45,000 clones, 89% seen only once; the top ten take around 0.92%. Anti-CD3/anti-CD28 beads served as a nonspecific positive control stimulus. Sorting of responding CD4+ T cells relied on upregulated CD40 ligand together with CD69. CD4+ T cell counts exceeded 400 cells/uL; CMV serology was positive. An approximately 18-hour stimulation of CD8-depleted PBMCs used anti-CD28/CD49d costimulation, CD40-blocking antibody and enfuvirtide. The table lists this clone with a count of one. Its specificity is not known. Per the germline V gene, CDR1 is SGHVS and CDR2 is FNYEAQ. V lost 0 bases to trimming and J lost 8 bases; unmatched junction nucleotides: 3. The CDR3 covers 14 residues.

The chain combines TRBV7-6 with TRBJ1-1, with 10 bases that match TRBD1. The sequence came from an adult man with HIV who was CMV-seropositive. This material consisted of CD4+ T cells sorted from PBMCs after approximately 19-hour stimulation, taken from a patient who received antiretroviral therapy. CDR3 sequence: CASSLAGQGKEAFF. The CDR3 bases are TGTGCCAGCAGCTTAGCGGGACAGGGGAAAGAAGCTTTCTTT.